The 11 T cell receptor beta chains below come from one sample, sequenced in a study of CD8+CD57+ T cells in acquired aplastic anemia. Profiles of TCR beta VDJ and CDR3 were generated from a genomic DNA template. MiXCR was run by TCRdb on the reads, yielding one entry per CDR3 protein. The sample has 300,000 or so distinct CDR3 sequences, 45% to 65% seen once. Sequencing was performed on sorted CD4+, CD8+, or CD8+CD57+ T cells (not recorded which) from PBMCs. These receptors were obtained from a human donor with severe aplastic anemia or a healthy control (not recorded which).

This clonotype was seen many times. The chain recombines TRBV5-1 with TRBJ2-3; 7 nucleotides align to TRBD2. CDR1 and CDR2 from the germline V gene are SGHRS and YFSETQ. The CDR3 has 16 amino acids. The V segment lost 0 bases and the J segment 0 bases; nucleotides outside the gene matches: 4. The CDR3 protein is CASSLEAGRSTDTQYF. The CDR3 DNA reads TGCGCCAGCAGCTTGGAAGCGGGGAGGAGCACAGATACGCAGTATTTT.

This clonotype appeared a few times. The chain has TRBV7-9 and TRBJ2-5; D is uncertain. V was trimmed by 5 bases and J by 5 bases, leaving 6 bases between them. CDR3 size: 11 residues. CDR1 is SEHNR, CDR2 FQNEAQ, per germline (reference sequence). The CDR3 DNA reads as TGTGCCAGCAGCCCCAGTGAGACCCAGTACTTC. Protein product: CASSPSETQYF. Filled out from reference TRBV7-9 and TRBJ2-5, the complete variable domain reads DTGVSQNPRHKITKRGQNVTFRCDPISEHNRLYWYRQTLGQGPEFLTYFQNEAQLEKSRLLSDRFSAERPKGSFSTLEIQRTEQGDSAMYLCASSPSETQYFGPGTRLLVL.

This clonotype was seen ten or more times. The chain couples TRBV19 to TRBJ2-7; D call uncertain. V was pared by 0 bases and J by 13 bases, with 4 bases between. Germline V gives CDR1 LNHDA, CDR2 SQIVND (reference sequence). The CDR3 is made up of 9 amino acids. The CDR3 sequence: CASSIESYF. CDR3 DNA sequence: TGTGCCAGTAGTATAGAAAGTTACTTC.

The V call is TRBV24-1, the J call TRBJ2-1, with D possibly matching TRBD2 (6 bases). Trimming left V 6 bases short and J 1 base short, with 9 bases between. The V gene's germline CDR1 is KGHDR and CDR2 SFDVKD. This CDR3 contains 14 residues. DNA of the CDR3: TGTGCCACCAGTACGGGGGAGTCCTACAATGAGCAGTTCTTC. It yields the protein CATSTGESYNEQFF.

A few counts support this clonotype. This sequence joins TRBV4-2 and TRBJ1-5; D is uncertain. CDR1 and CDR2 from the germline V gene are LGHNA and YNFKEQ. Trimming took off 0 bases at V and 0 bases at J, with 3 bases between the two ends. The length of the CDR3 is 14 residues. The CDR3 sequence is CASSQEHSNQPQHF. The CDR3 nucleotides are TGTGCCAGCAGCCAAGAACATAGCAATCAGCCCCAGCATTTT.

In DNA form, the CDR3 reads TGTGCCAGCACCGGACAGGGTCAGCAGCCCCAGCATTTT. Translation gives CASTGQGQQPQHF. The chain uses TRBV12-3 or TRBV12-4 and TRBJ1-5; TRBD1 aligns across 8 bases. V dropped 7 bases and J dropped 7; count of bases not matched to a gene: 6. The CDR3 runs 13 residues.

As regards this clonotype: Given a much more abundant clone one base away, this may be a read error. This rearrangement joins TRBV6-5 to TRBJ1-6, with 9 bases fitting TRBD1. This CDR3 is built from 15 residues. The germline gives CDR1 MNHEY, CDR2 SVGAGI. The CDR3 nucleotides are TGTGCCAGCAGTGGATGGGACAGGGCGTCCTCACCCCTCCTCTTT. Its translation is CASSGWDRASSPLLF.

The gene calls are TRBV7-8 and TRBJ2-7; 12 bases map to TRBD1. This CDR3 has 15 amino acids. Unmatched junction bases numbered 4, after V lost 0 bases and J lost 7 bases. Germline V CDR1 and CDR2: SGHVS, FQNEAQ. CDR3 region: CASSLAGTGGEEQYF. In DNA, the CDR3 is TGTGCCAGCAGCTTAGCTGGGACAGGGGGCGAAGAGCAGTACTTC.

The chain has TRBV7-9 and TRBJ2-7, with TRBD2 matching 12 bases. Germline trimming cut 4 bases from V and 2 bases from J; bases unmatched to any gene: 6. The V gene's germline CDR1 is SEHNR and CDR2 FQNEAQ (reference sequence). This CDR3 contains 16 residues. Here the CDR3 reads CASSSSTSGRTYEQYF. CDR3 DNA: TGTGCCAGCAGCTCTAGCACTAGCGGGAGGACCTACGAGCAGTACTTC.

This clonotype has a handful of counts. The V gene is TRBV5-8, the J gene TRBJ2-4; the D gene is possibly TRBD1 (5 bases). CDR1 and CDR2 from the germline V gene are SGHTS and YDEGEE. CDR3 length: 17 residues. Trimming removed 1 base from V and 5 bases from J, with 19 bases in between. CDR3 bases: TGTGCCAGCAGCTTGATGGTGCGGCAGGGATCCCAAAACATTCAGTACTTC. Translated: CASSLMVRQGSQNIQYF.

V and J are TRBV11-2 and TRBJ2-7, with 8 bases fitting TRBD2. Germline CDR1 is SGHAT and CDR2 is FQNNGV. V shed 1 base, J shed 5 bases, and the junction held 4 bases outside the gene matches. This CDR3 spans 14 amino acids. DNA of the CDR3: TGTGCCAGCAGCTTAGTGGGACTAGTCGACGAGCAGTACTTC. Its translation is CASSLVGLVDEQYF.